This T cell receptor (beta chain) was captured by sequencing in a study of blood T cell repertoires in COVID-19 (dated by TCRdb to between 2020 and 2021). Some background on the complete study: Samples covering the acute and convalescent phases of COVID-19 were provided by collaborators in the United States, Italy and Spain. The prospective study material was composed of cDNA or gDNA derived from T cells, B-cell-depleted T cells, or PBMCs. The samples were drawn from the first 160 participants of the ongoing ImmuneRACE study and from 950 to 1,500 subjects provided by 6 global collaborators. The repertoires were made available in a free public database intended to serve as a resource for research on the immune response to SARS-CoV-2. Subjects who had been exposed to COVID-19, were actively infected with it, or had recovered from it provided the deeply sampled blood TCRbeta repertoires that made up the dataset. A de-identified subject ID, COVID-19 status, age in years and sex were almost always included in the sample metadata. HLA class I and class II types, where available, came from metadata supplied by the sample provider rather than from assay-based typing.

Of note for this clone: The antigen it binds to is not known. Base-call qualities are not available, and no considerably larger clone is one nucleotide away.

Summary of the overall study and its limitations: The amount of clinical and demographic metadata varied by source and participant and was provided uncurated.

The immunoSEQ Assay, a bias-controlled multiplex PCR, was used to amplify TCRbeta CDR3 regions from genomic DNA. The authors' analysis ran thus. Within the assay, amplification of reference gene primers was used to estimate how many nucleated cells each sample contained. To quantify the absolute abundance of each unique TCRbeta CDR3 rearrangement, sequence reads were collapsed and filtered. For each sample, productive Simpson clonality was calculated by taking the square root of Simpson's diversity index across productive rearrangements. In TCRdb, the immuneACCESS table is reduced to in-frame sequences with V and J assigned. These tables do not hold every clone; where another copy was compared, an unresolved V gene accounts for under half, and the others remain unexplained. V and J calls plus clone size are reproduced from that table; the DNA served to infer D and trimming. The sample profile shows approximately 240,000 clones; about 79% of them were found once. Roughly 1.3% of the sample belongs to the ten largest clones.

The V end gives up 7 bases and the J end 6 bases, leaving 15 bases in the junction not matched to a gene. The germline V gene (reference sequence) sets CDR1 to LNHDA and CDR2 to SQIVND. The CDR3 measures 17 amino acids from cysteine to phenylalanine. Only the CDR3 region is kept as DNA, spanning 51 bases read in frame from base 1. Participants in the prospective study were aged roughly 18 to 100 years, lived in 20 to 25 United States geographic areas, and enrolled through a virtual design. Cohort assignment in the prospective study relied on participant-reported clinical history from a screening survey and a study questionnaire. In the prospective study, mobile phlebotomists collected whole blood, serum and a nasopharyngeal or oropharyngeal swab from each participant. Over an approximately 2-month period, participants in the prospective study had the option of providing additional blood draws and questionnaires. Before DNA extraction, blood samples from the prospective study were shipped at room temperature or frozen.

The source of this sequence is a woman between 40 and 50 years old with acute COVID-19. The sequence links TRBV19 to TRBJ1-2; 12 bases in between match TRBD1. Input material: PBMCs or T cells enriched from blood (not recorded which). The CDR3 sequence is CASTRTSGTGGMNGYTF. In nucleotides, the sequence is TGTGCCAGTACCCGAACCTCCGGGACAGGGGGCATGAATGGCTACACCTTC.